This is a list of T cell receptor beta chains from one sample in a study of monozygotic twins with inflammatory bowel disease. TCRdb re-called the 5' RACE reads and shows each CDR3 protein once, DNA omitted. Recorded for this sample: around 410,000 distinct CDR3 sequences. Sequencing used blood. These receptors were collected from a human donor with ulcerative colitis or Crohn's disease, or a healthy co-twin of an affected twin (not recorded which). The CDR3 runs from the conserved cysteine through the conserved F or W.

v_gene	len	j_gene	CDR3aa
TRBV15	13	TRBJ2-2	CATSRDSYGELFF
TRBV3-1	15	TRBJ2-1	CASSQGRGPYNEQFF
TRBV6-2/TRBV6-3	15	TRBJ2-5	CASRETREVVETQYF
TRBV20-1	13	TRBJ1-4	CSASGDANEKLFF
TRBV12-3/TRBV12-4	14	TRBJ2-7	CASSSGRGPYEQYF
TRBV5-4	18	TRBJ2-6	CDSSRYRGRVTGANVLTF
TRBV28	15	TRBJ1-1	CASSGTDYPNTEAFF
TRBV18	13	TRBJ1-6	CASSVGDKSPLHF
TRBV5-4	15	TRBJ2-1	CASSLQGLLGNEQFF
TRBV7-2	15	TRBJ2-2	CASSRGGARTGELFF
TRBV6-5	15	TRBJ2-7	CASSYSRGGTYEQYF
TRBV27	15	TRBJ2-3	CASSLTGTLTDTQYF
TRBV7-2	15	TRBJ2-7	CASSFVGQGDYEQYF
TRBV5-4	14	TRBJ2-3	CASSTERATDTQYF
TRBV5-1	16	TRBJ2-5	CASSPGGLAEQETQYF
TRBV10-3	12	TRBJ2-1	CAISKVGDEQFF
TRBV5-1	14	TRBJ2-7	CASSGDYPRGEQYF
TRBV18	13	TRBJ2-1	CASSLNGGETEFF
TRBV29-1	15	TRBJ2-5	CSVPAPDRRQETQYF
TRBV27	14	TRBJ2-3	CASSPGGRTDTQYF
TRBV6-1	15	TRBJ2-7	CASSPYFDSSYEQYF
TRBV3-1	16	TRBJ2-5	CASSQGRDAGKETQYF
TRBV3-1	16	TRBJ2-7	CASSQRGQPGPYEQYF
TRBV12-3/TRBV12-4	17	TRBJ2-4	CASSYLGLAGWGNIQYF
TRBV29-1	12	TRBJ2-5	CSVEGQGGTQYF
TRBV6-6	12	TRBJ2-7	CASSSRMGEQYF
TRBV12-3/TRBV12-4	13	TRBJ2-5	CASKIDLQETQYF
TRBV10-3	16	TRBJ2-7	CAISGERTGGSYEQYF
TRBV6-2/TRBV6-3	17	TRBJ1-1	CASSYPLPDRLNTEAFF
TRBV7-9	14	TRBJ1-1	CASSPGRSNTEAFF
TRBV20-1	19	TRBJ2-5	CSASPEVAGGQTFQETQYF
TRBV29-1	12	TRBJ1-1	CSVKRGQIGAFF
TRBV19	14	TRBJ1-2	CASTGTSRGYGYTF
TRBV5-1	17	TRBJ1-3	CASSLASGRASGNTIYF
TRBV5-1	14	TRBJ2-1	CASRPSGGDNEQFF
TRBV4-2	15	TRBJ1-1	CASSHGRGRVTEAFF
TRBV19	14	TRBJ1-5	CASKVTQGNQPQHF
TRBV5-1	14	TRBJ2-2	CASSRTSDSGELFF
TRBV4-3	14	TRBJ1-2	CASSQGSRSYGYTF
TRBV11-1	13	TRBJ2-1	CASSLGRYNEQFF
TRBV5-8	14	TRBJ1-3	CASSLRREGNTIYF
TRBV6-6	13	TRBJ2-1	CASSPPARNEQFF
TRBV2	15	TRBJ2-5	CASRTQTSGGETQYF
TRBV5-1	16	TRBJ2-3	CASTWRVLENSDTQYF
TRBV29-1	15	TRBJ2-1	CSGLLRTRGLNEQFF
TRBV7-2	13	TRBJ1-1	CASLNSMNTEAFF
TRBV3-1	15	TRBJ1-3	CASRSTGDSGNTIYF
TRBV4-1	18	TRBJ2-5	CASSQDVGAGAVRETQYF
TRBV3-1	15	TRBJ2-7	CASAFGLAGGNEQYF
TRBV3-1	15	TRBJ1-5	CASSQDLGGGQPQHF
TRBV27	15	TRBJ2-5	CASSLSSGRGETQYF
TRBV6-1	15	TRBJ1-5	CASRRTGNSNQPQHF